The 21 T cell receptor beta chains below were found in one sample sequenced in a study of graft-versus-host responses after intestinal transplantation. Their specific antigens are unknown. Sequencing used immunoSEQ multiplex PCR; TCRdb keeps in-frame clones, though not all of them. Altogether about 93,000 clones are present, roughly 91% being singletons, with the ten largest covering roughly 0.49%. The source material was unstimulated CD8+ T cells sorted from spleen or lymph node cells, sampled before intestinal transplant. The receptor set was obtained from a human donor who received an intestinal transplant.

The chain is built from TRBV6-5 and TRBJ2-4; 7 nucleotides align to TRBD2. CDR3 length: 15 residues. Germline CDR1 MNHEY, CDR2 SVGAGI. After removal of 0 bases from V and 8 bases from J, the junction contained 7 bases not matched to a gene. The CDR3 region has the DNA TGTGCCAGCAGTTACTCGAGCACTAGCGAGGACATTCAGTACTTC. Amino acids: CASSYSSTSEDIQYF.

This chain uses TRBV11-2 with TRBJ1-2; D might be TRBD1 (6 bases). Germline loops: CDR1 SGHAT, CDR2 FQNNGV. There are 13 residues in the CDR3. The V gene lost 4 bases and the J gene lost 4 bases, with 10 bases spanning the gap. CDR3 in amino acids: CASSSTTGYGYTF. CDR3 nucleotide sequence: TGTGCCAGCAGCTCAACGACAGGCTATGGCTACACCTTC.

J is TRBJ1-2 and V is TRBV7-9; D is unclear. Trimming removed 5 bases at V and 4 bases at J, with 11 bases between. CDR1 and CDR2 from the germline V gene are SEHNR and FQNEAQ (reference sequence). The CDR3 sequence is 13 residues long. The CDR3 DNA sequence: TGTGCCAGCAGCCCCGGGAGTACCTATGGCTACACCTTC. Translated, it gives CASSPGSTYGYTF.

This clone was observed a single time. The junction departs from the called germline gene at one end, perhaps through a read error. The J gene is TRBJ2-7, the V gene TRBV7-9; the match to TRBD1 covers 7 bases. This CDR3 has 17 residues. Looked up from germline, CDR1 is SEHNR and CDR2 is FQNEAQ (reference sequence). The CDR3 DNA sequence: TGTGCCAGCAGCCTAGCATTTTCGACAGGGTCGGACTACGAGCAGTACTTC. It translates to CASSLAFSTGSDYEQYF.

The gene calls are TRBV9 and TRBJ2-2; 9 positions agree with TRBD1. Germline CDR1 SGDLS, CDR2 YYNGEE. The length of the CDR3 is 16 residues. V lost 4 bases to trimming and J lost 6 bases; unmatched junction nucleotides: 10. DNA for the CDR3: TGTGCCAGCAGCCTTTGGGGGGACAGGGAGGCCGGGGAGCTGTTTTTT. This codes for CASSLWGDREAGELFF.

The rearrangement uses TRBV30 and TRBJ1-5, with D unresolved. V was trimmed by 0 bases and J by 2 bases, leaving 5 bases between them. CDR1 is GTSNPN, CDR2 SVGIG, per germline (reference sequence). The CDR3 covers 13 residues. The CDR3 DNA is TGTGCCTGGAGTGTGCAGGGCAATCAGCCCCAGCATTTT. Translating it yields CAWSVQGNQPQHF.

V is TRBV13 and J is TRBJ1-1; unclear D gene. This CDR3 is built from 15 residues. Germline-derived CDR1 and CDR2 are PRHDT and FYEKMQ (reference sequence). Trimming took off 4 bases at V and 1 base at J, with 13 bases between the two ends. As DNA, the CDR3 is TGTGCCAGCAGCTGGGCCGATTCGCCGAACACTGAAGCTTTCTTT. This encodes CASSWADSPNTEAFF.

This chain connects TRBV30 to TRBJ1-2; D might be TRBD1 (5 bases). The CDR3 totals 13 residues. From germline, CDR1 is GTSNPN and CDR2 SVGIG (reference sequence). The V end lost 3 bases, the J end lost 9 bases, and 17 bases lay between the germline ends. DNA of the CDR3: TGTGCCTGGAGCCTTGACAGTCGATCCAGCTACACCTTC. Translated, it gives CAWSLDSRSSYTF.

The chain uses TRBV29-1 and TRBJ2-7; TRBD2 might be the D (6 bases). Germline lookup yields CDR1 SQVTM and CDR2 ANQGSEA. V dropped 6 bases and J dropped 6 bases, with 18 bases sitting between them. The CDR3 is made up of 13 amino acids. Written as DNA, the CDR3 is TGCAGCGTCAGGCCGGGACTTCAAGGCGAGCAGTACTTC. Its translation is CSVRPGLQGEQYF.

V and J are TRBV19 and TRBJ1-1; TRBD1 matches 8 bases. Germline assignment: CDR1 LNHDA and CDR2 SQIVND (reference sequence). The CDR3 is 14 residues long. Trimming took 6 bases from V and 4 from J; bases not matched to a gene: 7. The CDR3 DNA sequence: TGTGCCAGTAGACCAGGACAGGGTGGCACTGAAGCTTTCTTT. As protein: CASRPGQGGTEAFF.

This clone has just a few counts. The chain has TRBV7-9 and TRBJ1-1; weak D call: TRBD1 (5 bases). The V end lost 4 bases, the J end lost 5 bases, and 11 bases lay between the germline ends. Germline V gene data show CDR1 as SEHNR and CDR2 as FQNEAQ (reference sequence). CDR3 size: 13 residues. This chain's CDR3 is CASSSGLETEAFF. In DNA form, the CDR3 reads TGTGCCAGCAGCTCAGGGCTGGAGACTGAAGCTTTCTTT.

The chain is built from TRBV30 and TRBJ1-1, with TRBD1 matching 7 bases. CDR3 length: 13 amino acids. V gave up 5 bases and J gave up 2 bases; unmatched junction bases: 5. Looked up from germline, CDR1 is GTSNPN and CDR2 is SVGIG (reference sequence). Here the CDR3 reads CAWDREINTEAFF. DNA for the CDR3: TGTGCCTGGGACAGGGAAATAAACACTGAAGCTTTCTTT.

The chain joins TRBV18 to TRBJ1-1, with a tentative D call TRBD1 (6 bases). CDR3 length: 15 residues. Germline lookup yields CDR1 KGHSH and CDR2 LQKENI. Trimming took 2 bases from V and 5 from J, leaving 15 bases between them. The CDR3 protein is CASSPTGFQGTEAFF. The CDR3 region has the DNA TGTGCCAGCTCACCAACGGGCTTCCAGGGGACTGAAGCTTTCTTT.

The chain uses TRBV5-1 and TRBJ2-2, with TRBD1 matching 8 bases. Germline V gives CDR1 SGHRS, CDR2 YFSETQ. The CDR3 contains 16 residues. V was pared by 4 bases and J by 2 bases, with 7 bases of the junction left unmatched. CDR3 in amino acids: CASSLWTGYNTGELFF. CDR3 DNA: TGCGCCAGCAGCCTATGGACAGGGTATAACACCGGGGAGCTGTTTTTT.

This sequence joins TRBV7-9 and TRBJ2-4, with 7 positions matching TRBD1. Losses at the gene ends were 5 bases for V and 5 bases for J; bases not matched to a gene: 6. Germline V gene sequence: CDR1 SEHNR, CDR2 FQNEAQ (reference sequence). The CDR3 length is 14 residues. The chain's CDR3 is CASSDPGTENIQYF. Written as DNA, the CDR3 is TGTGCCAGCAGCGACCCCGGGACAGAAAACATTCAGTACTTC.

The chain links TRBV10-3 to TRBJ1-5; D is ambiguous. V shed 5 bases and J shed 0 bases, with 8 bases lying between them. This CDR3 region has 14 residues. From germline, CDR1 is ENHRY and CDR2 SYGVKD. The CDR3 region has the DNA TGTGCCATCAGTAGCAGACTTAGCAATCAGCCCCAGCATTTT. Its protein product is CAISSRLSNQPQHF.

J is TRBJ2-3 and V is TRBV29-1; D not certain. CDR3 length: 11 amino acids. Germline CDR1 reads SQVTM; CDR2 reads ANQGSEA. With 6 bases removed from V and 1 base from J, the gap between germline ends came to 5 bases. The CDR3 sequence is CSVTGTDTQYF. CDR3 sequence (DNA): TGCAGCGTAACAGGCACAGATACGCAGTATTTT.

The sample holds a few counts of this clone. The chain combines TRBV4-1 with TRBJ2-7; a possible D gene is TRBD2 (6 bases). V dropped 2 bases and J dropped 1 base, with 9 bases sitting between them. This CDR3 spans 14 amino acids. In germline, CDR1 is MGHRA, CDR2 YSYEKL. The CDR3 sequence: CASSQLAESYEQYF. CDR3 DNA: TGCGCCAGCAGCCAATTAGCGGAATCCTACGAGCAGTACTTC.

V usage is TRBV7-9 and J usage is TRBJ1-4; no definite D call. The CDR3 is 15 residues long. CDR1 and CDR2 from the germline V gene are SEHNR and FQNEAQ (reference sequence). The V end was cut by 0 bases, the J end by 3 bases, with 8 bases between. The CDR3 spells CASSLAVGANEKLFF. DNA for the CDR3: TGTGCCAGCAGCTTAGCGGTGGGAGCTAATGAAAAACTGTTTTTT.

The chain joins TRBV5-4 to TRBJ1-2; 10 nucleotides align to TRBD1. This CDR3 region has 14 residues. The V segment lost 4 bases and the J segment 8 bases; nucleotides outside the gene matches: 8. Per germline, CDR1 SGHNT and CDR2 YYREEE (reference sequence). This CDR3 reads CASSLTGGGRGYTF. DNA of the CDR3: TGTGCCAGCAGCCTGACAGGGGGCGGGCGGGGCTACACCTTC.

V and J are TRBV27 and TRBJ2-7, with D maybe TRBD2 (6 bases). The CDR3 contains 14 residues. Germline values: CDR1 MNHEY, CDR2 SMNVEV (reference sequence). Trimming removed 7 bases at V and 3 bases at J, with 16 bases between. Here the CDR3 reads CASKNLGLIYEQYF. The DNA for the CDR3 is TGTGCCAGCAAAAACCTGGGACTTATCTACGAGCAGTACTTC.